These 22 T cell receptor beta chains were sequenced from one sample in a study of vaccination effects on CD4 cells after COVID-19. Their antigen targets remain unknown. Expansion of antigen-specific CD4+ T cells with viral peptide pools was carried out by the ViraFEST assay before sequencing. It was after approximately 11 days of culture that CD4+ T cells were isolated. Infection with SARS-CoV-2 occurred in the person between March and December 2020, and PCR confirmed it. The repertoire was sequenced with immunoSEQ multiplex PCR; TCRdb's copy has only in-frame clones and lacks some. The sample lists around 20,000 clones, roughly 70% occurring once. The sample in question was CD4+ T cells from PBMCs cultured with a peptide pool, obtained before COVID-19 vaccination. The origin of the receptors is a human donor who had a prior SARS-CoV-2 infection.

The CDR3, as DNA: TGTGCCATCAGTGAGTACAGCGGGAACACAGATACGCAGTATTTT. This translates into CAISEYSGNTDTQYF. The chain recombines TRBV10-3 with TRBJ2-3, with 7 nucleotides matching TRBD2. Germline values: CDR1 ENHRY, CDR2 SYGVKD. The CDR3 totals 15 residues. Losses at the gene ends were 1 base for V and 2 bases for J; bases not matched to a gene: 3.

J is TRBJ2-7 and V is TRBV6-5; 7 bases line up with TRBD2. The V gene end was trimmed by 7 bases and the J gene end by 6 bases; junction bases not matched to a gene: 15. This CDR3 is 15 amino acids long. The germline gives CDR1 MNHEY, CDR2 SVGAGI. The CDR3 here is CASIKAEGGALEQYF. The CDR3 DNA sequence: TGTGCCAGCATCAAAGCCGAGGGAGGGGCGCTCGAGCAGTACTTC.

This clone showed up just once. The genes are TRBV5-1 and TRBJ2-7; D possibly matches TRBD1 or TRBD2 (5 bases each). The CDR3 is made up of 15 amino acids. V gave up 7 bases and J gave up 1 base, with 18 bases separating them. Germline lookup yields CDR1 SGHRS and CDR2 YFSETQ. CDR3 loop: CASCPVTEGSYEQYF. CDR3 DNA sequence: TGCGCCAGCTGCCCGGTGACAGAGGGGTCCTACGAGCAGTACTTC.

The chain has TRBV2 and TRBJ2-7; D gene unclear. The CDR3 loop spans 12 amino acids. Germline-derived CDR1 and CDR2 are SNHLY and FYNNEI. With 4 bases removed from V and 3 bases from J, the gap between germline ends came to 7 bases. CDR3 coding DNA: TGTGCCAGCAGTGTCCTAGGCTACGAGCAGTACTTC. As protein: CASSVLGYEQYF. Based on the CDR3 plus reference TRBV2 and TRBJ2-7, the full variable domain is EPEVTQTPSHQVTQMGQEVILRCVPISNHLYFYWYRQILGQKVEFLVSFYNNEISEKSEIFDDQFSVERPDGSNFTLKIRSTKLEDSAMYFCASSVLGYEQYFGPGTRLTVT.

Here the CDR3 reads CASRKTGTAGELFF. The CDR3 nucleotides are TGTGCCAGCAGAAAAACAGGGACGGCCGGGGAGCTGTTTTTT. The chain recombines TRBV2 with TRBJ2-2, with D perhaps matching TRBD1 (6 bases). The germline V and J ends were trimmed by 6 bases and 6 bases, with 14 bases remaining between them. Germline CDR1 is SNHLY and CDR2 is FYNNEI. This CDR3 comprises 14 residues. Full variable domain (rest looked up from reference TRBV2 and TRBJ2-2): EPEVTQTPSHQVTQMGQEVILRCVPISNHLYFYWYRQILGQKVEFLVSFYNNEISEKSEIFDDQFSVERPDGSNFTLKIRSTKLEDSAMYFCASRKTGTAGELFFGEGSRLTVL.

This rearrangement joins TRBV6-5 to TRBJ2-3; D not certain. The V end lost 9 bases, the J end lost 4 bases, and 8 bases lay between the germline ends. The germline gives CDR1 MNHEY, CDR2 SVGAGI. The CDR3 runs 11 residues. In DNA form, the CDR3 reads TGTGCCAGTAGGGTTTCAGATACGCAGTATTTT. Its protein product is CASRVSDTQYF.

This chain connects TRBV9 to TRBJ2-4; tentatively, D is TRBD1 (5 bases). Trimming took 5 bases from V and 4 from J, leaving 10 bases between them. Germline lookup yields CDR1 SGDLS and CDR2 YYNGEE. The CDR3 consists of 13 residues. CDR3 DNA: TGTGCCAGCAGGGACACGGTAAAAAACATTCAGTACTTC. Translation: CASRDTVKNIQYF.

This clone was counted between two and nine times. This chain joins TRBV6-5 and TRBJ1-2, with 9 bases identical to TRBD1. V gave up 6 bases and J gave up 8 bases; unmatched junction bases: 13. Germline V gene lookup returns CDR1 MNHEY and CDR2 SVGAGI. CDR3 length equals 15 residues. CDR3 region: CASRISGTGRNGYTF. DNA of the CDR3: TGTGCCAGCAGGATCTCCGGGACAGGGCGGAACGGCTACACCTTC.

This sequence joins TRBV30 and TRBJ2-7; possibly TRBD1 for D (5 bases). This CDR3 is built from 17 residues. Trimming stripped 1 base from V and 3 bases from J, with 22 bases between. Germline V lookup: CDR1 GTSNPN, CDR2 SVGIG (reference sequence). The CDR3 DNA reads as TGTGCCTGGAGTGCTCATCGGTCTAACAGGCCCTTCTACGAGCAGTACTTC. Its protein is CAWSAHRSNRPFYEQYF.

The CDR3 spells CASSLYDSQDTQYF. For the CDR3, the DNA is TGTGCCAGCAGTTTATACGACAGTCAAGATACGCAGTATTTT. The rearrangement joins TRBV27 to TRBJ2-3, with D tentatively TRBD1 (5 bases). CDR1 and CDR2 (germline): MNHEY, SMNVEV (reference sequence). Trimming took 1 base from V and 5 from J, leaving 10 bases between them. CDR3 length: 14 residues.

The chain couples TRBV5-4 to TRBJ1-3; D is undetermined. The CDR3 is 17 residues long. The ends were cut back, 2 bases at V and 0 bases at J, with 15 bases in the middle. Germline assignment: CDR1 SGHNT and CDR2 YYREEE (reference sequence). For the CDR3, the DNA is TGTGCCAGCAGCTTTAGTGGCAGTTCCTCCTCTGGAAACACCATATATTTT. This gives the protein CASSFSGSSSSGNTIYF. Complete variable domain (other parts from reference TRBV5-4 and TRBJ1-3): ETGVTQSPTHLIKTRGQQVTLRCSSQSGHNTVSWYQQALGQGPQFIFQYYREEENGRGNFPPRFSGLQFPNYSSELNVNALELDDSALYLCASSFSGSSSSGNTIYFGEGSWLTVV.

The sample holds one count of this clone. The chain employs TRBV6-6 and TRBJ1-2; perhaps TRBD1 as D (5 bases). The CDR3 runs 14 residues. Germline V lookup: CDR1 MNHNY, CDR2 SVGAGI (reference sequence). Deletions cut 1 base from V and 7 bases from J, with 13 bases between. This chain's CDR3 is CASSYLGLQRGYTF. For the CDR3, the DNA is TGTGCCAGCAGTTACTTGGGACTCCAGCGTGGCTACACCTTC.

This clone showed up just once. The chain links TRBV27 to TRBJ1-2; no definite D call. The CDR3 sequence is 14 residues long. Germline-derived CDR1 and CDR2 are MNHEY and SMNVEV (reference sequence). V lost 1 base and J lost 2, with 8 bases in between. This CDR3 reads CASSLFAGNYGYTF. In DNA form, the CDR3 reads TGTGCCAGCAGTTTATTTGCGGGGAACTATGGCTACACCTTC.

The sample holds a few counts of this clone. This chain uses TRBV4-2 with TRBJ2-1; 8 positions match TRBD2. The CDR3 contains 17 residues. Germline V lookup: CDR1 LGHNA, CDR2 YNFKEQ. The junction had 12 bases not matched to a gene; V was cut back by 0 bases and J by 8 bases. Written as DNA, the CDR3 is TGTGCCAGCAGCCAAGATTCGACTAGCGACTTGGTCGATGAGCAGTTCTTC. This encodes CASSQDSTSDLVDEQFF.

V usage is TRBV5-1 and J usage is TRBJ1-6; the D is unclear. Per the germline V gene, CDR1 is SGHRS and CDR2 is YFSETQ. The length of the CDR3 is 16 residues. Trimming cost V 4 bases and J 7 bases, with 18 bases left between them. This CDR3 reads CASSVAGASGNSPLHF. In DNA form, the CDR3 reads TGCGCCAGCAGCGTCGCGGGAGCATCCGGAAATTCACCCCTCCACTTT. Filled out from reference TRBV5-1 and TRBJ1-6, the complete variable domain reads KAGVTQTPRYLIKTRGQQVTLSCSPISGHRSVSWYQQTPGQGLQFLFEYFSETQRNKGNFPGRFSGRQFSNSRSEMNVSTLELGDSALYLCASSVAGASGNSPLHFGNGTRLTVT.

This rearrangement joins TRBV6-5 to TRBJ1-2; D gene ambiguous. Trimming stripped 2 bases from V and 4 bases from J, with 14 bases between. The CDR3 runs to 15 residues. Germline loops: CDR1 MNHEY, CDR2 SVGAGI. The DNA for the CDR3 is TGTGCCAGCAGTTACGGGCACACCCTAGGCTATGGCTACACCTTC. It codes for CASSYGHTLGYGYTF.

The J gene is TRBJ2-7, the V gene TRBV19; D unclear. This CDR3 is 13 amino acids long. V lost 3 bases, J lost 0 bases, and 6 bases lay in between. Germline CDR1 is LNHDA and CDR2 is SQIVND (reference sequence). This CDR3 reads CASSIESSYEQYF. The CDR3 DNA reads TGTGCCAGTAGTATCGAGAGCTCCTACGAGCAGTACTTC. Full variable domain (outside the CDR3, taken from reference TRBV19 and TRBJ2-7): DGGITQSPKYLFRKEGQNVTLSCEQNLNHDAMYWYRQDPGQGLRLIYYSQIVNDFQKGDIAEGYSVSREKKESFPLTVTSAQKNPTAFYLCASSIESSYEQYFGPGTRLTVT.

The gene calls are TRBV2 and TRBJ1-3, with D possibly being TRBD1 (5 bases). Germline CDR1 and CDR2: SNHLY and FYNNEI. The germline V and J ends were trimmed by 2 bases and 4 bases, with 12 bases remaining between them. The CDR3 spans 15 residues. The chain's CDR3 is CASSEMGDQGNTIYF. The CDR3 DNA reads TGTGCCAGCAGTGAAATGGGGGATCAGGGAAACACCATATATTTT.

The J gene is TRBJ2-1, the V gene TRBV21-1; the DNA was not compared with TRBD2, the D call given in the table. TRBV21-1 is assigned pseudogene status. This CDR3 spans 18 amino acids. The DNA for the CDR3 is TGTGCCAGCAGCGCAGGACTAGCGGGAGGGTTGGCCTACAATGAGCAGTTCTTC. Translation gives CASSAGLAGGLAYNEQFF.

The chain carries TRBV28 and TRBJ1-1; D call uncertain. There are 11 residues in the CDR3. Trimming left V 1 base short and J 8 bases short, with 5 bases between. The V gene's germline CDR1 is MDHEN and CDR2 SYDVKM. The CDR3 DNA reads as TGTGCCAGCAGTTTATTAGGGGAAGCTTTCTTT. It specifies CASSLLGEAFF.

This clone was detected a few times. The chain joins TRBV7-2 to TRBJ2-7, with TRBD2 matching over 8 bases. The CDR3 has 17 amino acids. V shed 0 bases and J 0 bases; nucleotides not matched to a gene: 7. In germline, CDR1 is SGHTA, CDR2 FQGNSA. CDR3: CASSLAQVSGVSYEQYF. As DNA, the CDR3 is TGTGCCAGCAGCTTAGCGCAAGTTAGCGGGGTCTCCTACGAGCAGTACTTC.

The chain has TRBV14 and TRBJ2-7, with D possibly being TRBD2 (6 bases). V dropped 1 base and J dropped 2 bases, with 15 bases sitting between them. The CDR3 runs 16 residues. Germline CDR1 is SGHDN and CDR2 is FVKESK. CDR3 sequence (DNA): TGTGCCAGCAGCCAAGGGGGTAGCGGCGCCCCCTACGAGCAGTACTTC. Residues: CASSQGGSGAPYEQYF.